A selection of T cell receptor beta chains follows, all from one sample in a study of CD8 T cells in ankylosing spondylitis. TCRdb ran MiXCR on the 5' RACE reads and lists one entry per CDR3 protein. The table lists 650,000 to 800,000 distinct CDR3 sequences, roughly 19% of them singletons. The sequencing sample was made of blood, either unsorted or a sorted T cell fraction (not recorded which). The source is a male donor with ankylosing spondylitis. CDR3s include the opening cysteine and the closing phenylalanine or tryptophan. The D gene is left open where the match is weak. Clone size is given for some rows only: seen once, a few or many times, or a class if the clone is expanded.

j_gene: TRBJ2-3; d_gene: NA; abundance: NA; v_gene: TRBV7-9; CDR3nt: TGTGCCAGCACGGGGGCCCGGGGGGCCACAGATACGCAGTATTTT; CDR3aa: CASTGARGATDTQYF
j_gene: TRBJ2-7; d_gene: NA; abundance: NA; v_gene: TRBV14; CDR3nt: TGTGCCAGCAGCCAGGTGTATGGGGCAGGGCCCAACGAGCAGTACTTC; CDR3aa: CASSQVYGAGPNEQYF
j_gene: TRBJ2-1; d_gene: TRBD2; abundance: few; v_gene: TRBV27; CDR3nt: TGTGCCAGCAGTTTGCGTAGTTCTAGCGGGGCCAAAGCCTACAATGAGCAGTTCTTC; CDR3aa: CASSLRSSSGAKAYNEQFF
j_gene: TRBJ2-5; d_gene: NA; abundance: NA; v_gene: TRBV15; CDR3nt: TGTGCCACCAGCAAACCCGACACTCCTTTTGTGGAGACCCAGTACTTC; CDR3aa: CATSKPDTPFVETQYF
j_gene: TRBJ2-7; d_gene: NA; abundance: NA; v_gene: TRBV3-1; CDR3nt: TGTGCCAGCAGCCACGGAGACCGCCCCTACGAGCAGTACTTC; CDR3aa: CASSHGDRPYEQYF
j_gene: TRBJ1-3; d_gene: TRBD1; abundance: NA; v_gene: TRBV25-1; CDR3nt: TGTGCCAGCAGTGAACGGACAGGCTCTGGAAACACCATATATTTT; CDR3aa: CASSERTGSGNTIYF
j_gene: TRBJ1-1; d_gene: TRBD1; abundance: NA; v_gene: TRBV5-1; CDR3nt: TGCGCCAGCACCGGACAGGGTAACTTTGAAGCTTTCTTT; CDR3aa: CASTGQGNFEAFF
j_gene: TRBJ1-2; d_gene: NA; abundance: NA; v_gene: TRBV24-1; CDR3nt: TGTGCCACCAGTGACCGACACGGACGGGAGTATGGCTACACCTTC; CDR3aa: CATSDRHGREYGYTF
j_gene: TRBJ2-3; d_gene: NA; abundance: once; v_gene: TRBV9; CDR3nt: TGTGCCAGCAGCGTAACAGGGAATGCAGATACGCAGTATTTT; CDR3aa: CASSVTGNADTQYF
j_gene: TRBJ2-7; d_gene: NA; abundance: NA; v_gene: TRBV7-8; CDR3nt: TGTGCCAGCAGCTTACTAGTATTAGGGTACGAGCAGTACTTC; CDR3aa: CASSLLVLGYEQYF
j_gene: TRBJ2-2; d_gene: TRBD2; abundance: NA; v_gene: TRBV7-9; CDR3nt: TGTGCCAGCAGCTTAAGACTAGCGGGAACCGGGGAGCTGTTTTTT; CDR3aa: CASSLRLAGTGELFF
j_gene: TRBJ1-5; d_gene: TRBD1; abundance: NA; v_gene: TRBV12-3/TRBV12-4; CDR3nt: TGTGCCAGCAGTTTTTCCCCGGGACAGAGGAATAGCAATCAGCCCCAGCATTTT; CDR3aa: CASSFSPGQRNSNQPQHF
j_gene: TRBJ2-7; d_gene: NA; abundance: NA; v_gene: TRBV9; CDR3nt: TGTGCCAGCAGCGCGGAGGCTCAGGTCCTAACCTACGAGCAGTACTTC; CDR3aa: CASSAEAQVLTYEQYF
j_gene: TRBJ1-5; d_gene: NA; abundance: few; v_gene: TRBV12-3/TRBV12-4; CDR3nt: TGTGCCAGCAGTTTAGGAGAGGGACGGGGCAATCAGCCCCAGCATTTT; CDR3aa: CASSLGEGRGNQPQHF
j_gene: TRBJ1-6; d_gene: NA; abundance: NA; v_gene: TRBV12-3/TRBV12-4; CDR3nt: TGTGCCAGCAGTTTCGACCAGTTCACCCTCCACTTT; CDR3aa: CASSFDQFTLHF
j_gene: TRBJ1-4; d_gene: NA; abundance: NA; v_gene: TRBV6-5; CDR3nt: TGTGCCAGCAGTTACCGGCAGAATAATGAAAAACTGTTTTTT; CDR3aa: CASSYRQNNEKLFF
j_gene: TRBJ2-5; d_gene: NA; abundance: NA; v_gene: TRBV12-3/TRBV12-4; CDR3nt: TGTGCCAGCAGCATCAAAAAGGGCCAAGAGACCCAGTACTTC; CDR3aa: CASSIKKGQETQYF
j_gene: TRBJ2-1; d_gene: NA; abundance: NA; v_gene: TRBV12-3/TRBV12-4; CDR3nt: TGTGCCAGCAGCCCCCCCAGGGGGGTCCAAAATGAGCAGTTCTTC; CDR3aa: CASSPPRGVQNEQFF
j_gene: TRBJ2-7; d_gene: NA; abundance: few; v_gene: TRBV7-9; CDR3nt: TGTGCCAGCAGCCCCGAGGCGTGGGGCTACGAGCAGTACTTC; CDR3aa: CASSPEAWGYEQYF
j_gene: TRBJ1-2; d_gene: TRBD1; abundance: NA; v_gene: TRBV4-1; CDR3nt: TGCGCCAGCAGCCAAGGACAGGGGGCGACCTATGGCTACACCTTC; CDR3aa: CASSQGQGATYGYTF
j_gene: TRBJ1-1; d_gene: NA; abundance: few; v_gene: TRBV20-1; CDR3nt: TGCAGTGCTAGGGGACAAGTGAACACTGAAGCTTTCTTT; CDR3aa: CSARGQVNTEAFF
j_gene: TRBJ1-5; d_gene: TRBD1; abundance: few; v_gene: TRBV6-1; CDR3nt: TGTGCCAGCAGTCCACGAGGACAGGGGGGAAATCAGCCCCAGCATTTT; CDR3aa: CASSPRGQGGNQPQHF
j_gene: TRBJ2-1; d_gene: NA; abundance: NA; v_gene: TRBV15; CDR3nt: TGTGCCACCAGCCGCCGGGGTAGGAACAATGAGCAGTTCTTC; CDR3aa: CATSRRGRNNEQFF
j_gene: TRBJ1-1; d_gene: TRBD1; abundance: NA; v_gene: TRBV18; CDR3nt: TGTGCCAGCTCACCGGACAGGGAGAACACTGAAGCTTTCTTT; CDR3aa: CASSPDRENTEAFF
j_gene: TRBJ2-1; d_gene: TRBD2; abundance: NA; v_gene: TRBV24-1; CDR3nt: TGTGCCACCAGTGACCCCTCGACTAGCGGGAGGGGTTACAATGAGCAGTTCTTC; CDR3aa: CATSDPSTSGRGYNEQFF
j_gene: TRBJ2-5; d_gene: NA; abundance: NA; v_gene: TRBV2; CDR3nt: TGTGCCAGCCGACGGGGATGGGGGACCCAGTACTTC; CDR3aa: CASRRGWGTQYF
j_gene: TRBJ2-2; d_gene: NA; abundance: NA; v_gene: TRBV12-3/TRBV12-4; CDR3nt: TGTGCCAGCAGTTTAGTTGATGCGACCGGGGAGCTGTTTTTT; CDR3aa: CASSLVDATGELFF
j_gene: TRBJ2-1; d_gene: TRBD2; abundance: NA; v_gene: TRBV5-1; CDR3nt: TGCGCCAGCAGCTTGGTAGGAGCGGGAGGGCCTCCGGACAATGAGCAGTTCTTC; CDR3aa: CASSLVGAGGPPDNEQFF
j_gene: TRBJ2-2; d_gene: NA; abundance: few; v_gene: TRBV5-1; CDR3nt: TGCGCCAGCAGCCCGGACCTTAGCGGCGGGGAGCTGTTTTTT; CDR3aa: CASSPDLSGGELFF
j_gene: TRBJ2-1; d_gene: NA; abundance: NA; v_gene: TRBV5-1; CDR3nt: TGCGCCAGCAGCTTGGCCAGGATCCGGGAGAGCTCCTACAATGAGCAGTTCTTC; CDR3aa: CASSLARIRESSYNEQFF
j_gene: TRBJ2-3; d_gene: NA; abundance: NA; v_gene: TRBV7-3; CDR3nt: TGTGCCAGCAGCCCCCCTGGAGCGGGCCCAGATACGCAGTATTTT; CDR3aa: CASSPPGAGPDTQYF
j_gene: TRBJ1-1; d_gene: NA; abundance: NA; v_gene: TRBV10-2; CDR3nt: TGCGCCAGCAGTGGGCCCTTTAACACTGAAGCTTTCTTT; CDR3aa: CASSGPFNTEAFF